Following are 15 T cell receptor beta chains from one sample sequenced in a study of molecular identifiers for immune sequencing clone quantification. TCRdb used MiXCR to reprocess the PCR reads, holding one entry per CDR3 protein. The data show 60,000 to 70,000 distinct CDR3 sequences, about a sixth seen once. Sequenced: naive CD8+ T cells from blood, with Jurkat cell RNA spiked in. Subset in this sample: FACS-sorted CD8+CD4-CCR7+CD45RA+ naive T cells. The receptors were gathered from a human donor in good health. Some libraries in this study had Jurkat cell RNA spiked in.

This clonotype was counted ten times or more. This chain connects TRBV4-1 to TRBJ2-7, with D possibly TRBD1 on 6 matching bases. CDR1 and CDR2 (germline): MGHRA, YSYEKL. The ends were cut back, 0 bases at V and 5 bases at J, with 8 bases in the middle. This CDR3 contains 13 residues. In DNA, the CDR3 is TGCGCCAGCAGCCAAGATCCAGGGGACGAGCAGTACTTC. It encodes CASSQDPGDEQYF.

In this sample, this clonotype turned up many times. The rearrangement joins TRBV6-6 to TRBJ2-1, with 7 bases lining up with TRBD2. The CDR3 length is 19 residues. Germline-derived CDR1 and CDR2 are MNHNY and SVGAGI (reference sequence). After removal of 2 bases from V and 0 bases from J, the junction contained 13 bases not matched to a gene. Here the CDR3 reads CASSYPESTGGSSYNEQFF. The CDR3 region has the DNA TGTGCCAGCAGTTACCCGGAATCTACGGGGGGAAGCTCCTACAATGAGCAGTTCTTC.

For this clonotype: Given a much more abundant clone one base away, this may be a read error. The rearrangement joins TRBV15 to TRBJ2-1, with 9 bases identical to TRBD2. The germline gives CDR1 LNHNV, CDR2 YYDKDF (reference sequence). J gave up 9 bases and V 0 bases, and 12 bases lay outside the gene matches. This CDR3 region has 17 residues. The CDR3 loop is CATSRELLGLAGLEQFF. As DNA, the CDR3 is TGTGCCACCAGCAGAGAGTTGCTTGGGCTAGCGGGACTTGAGCAGTTCTTC.

The table lists this clonotype with many counts. The chain couples TRBV28 to TRBJ1-5; 8 bases map to TRBD1. Unmatched junction bases numbered 3, after V lost 5 bases and J lost 6 bases. The CDR3 has 13 amino acids. Looked up from germline, CDR1 is MDHEN and CDR2 is SYDVKM. CDR3 sequence reads: CASSRTGSQPQHF. The DNA for the CDR3 is TGTGCCAGCAGTCGGACAGGGAGTCAGCCCCAGCATTTT. The full variable domain, rest sourced from reference TRBV28 and TRBJ1-5, is DVKVTQSSRYLVKRTGEKVFLECVQDMDHENMFWYRQDPGLGLRLIYFSYDVKMKEKGDIPEGYSVSREKKERFSLILESASTNQTSMYLCASSRTGSQPQHFGDGTRLSIL.

Only a few counts were recorded for this clonotype. V gene TRBV12-3 or TRBV12-4 combines with J gene TRBJ2-7, with no clear D. CDR3 size: 14 residues. Trimming removed 7 bases from V and 1 base from J, with 14 bases in between. CDR3 coding DNA: TGTGCCAGCACCAAGTGGAACGTATCCTACGAGCAGTACTTC. Translated: CASTKWNVSYEQYF.

This clonotype came up many times. J is TRBJ2-7 and V is TRBV5-4, with 10 positions matching TRBD2. The junction had 6 bases not matched to a gene; V was cut back by 2 bases and J by 7 bases. The CDR3 length is 14 residues. CDR1 is SGHNT, CDR2 YYREEE, per germline (reference sequence). The CDR3 loop reads CASSLSGRAGEQYF. The DNA for the CDR3 is TGTGCCAGCAGCTTAAGCGGGAGGGCCGGTGAGCAGTACTTC.

This clonotype turned up a few times. The J gene is TRBJ2-3, the V gene TRBV5-5; 12 nucleotides line up with TRBD1. With V trimmed by 4 bases and J by 6 bases, 12 bases remained unmatched. The CDR3 has 17 residues. Germline CDR1 is SGHKS and CDR2 is YYEKEE (reference sequence). The DNA of the CDR3 is TGTGCCAGCAGCGGTAGGGACAGGGGGCTTATTAAGGATACGCAGTATTTT. Translated: CASSGRDRGLIKDTQYF.

For this clonotype: It may be a read error: a sequence one base away is much more abundant. The genes are TRBV2 and TRBJ2-3; D not resolved. The CDR3 covers 16 residues. The germline V gene has CDR1 SNHLY and CDR2 FYNNEI. The V and J ends lost 7 bases and 0 bases respectively, with 17 bases between them. The CDR3 is CASKAFRNTSTDTQYF. In nucleotides, the CDR3 is TGTGCCAGCAAAGCCTTCCGGAACACTAGCACAGATACGCAGTATTTT.

The rearrangement links TRBV7-9 to TRBJ1-1; no clear D. The germline gives CDR1 SEHNR, CDR2 FQNEAQ (reference sequence). The ends were cut back, 5 bases at V and 8 bases at J, with 21 bases in the middle. This CDR3 has 15 residues. CDR3 sequence: CASSPPELKGAEAFF. Written as DNA, the CDR3 is TGTGCCAGCAGCCCCCCGGAACTCAAGGGAGCCGAAGCTTTCTTT.

This clonotype was seen ten or more times. The chain couples TRBV12-3 or TRBV12-4 to TRBJ2-3, with 11 bases matching TRBD2. The ends lost 5 bases at V and 3 bases at J; junction bases unmatched: 4. This CDR3 has 15 residues. The CDR3 DNA sequence: TGTGCCAGCAGTCCGTTAGCGGGAGGGACAGATACGCAGTATTTT. Protein: CASSPLAGGTDTQYF.

This clonotype occurred a few times. The junction shows a germline mismatch at one end, possibly a read error. The chain carries TRBV5-3 and TRBJ2-7; possible D gene TRBD1, 5 bases. TRBV5-3 is annotated as an ORF whose role is uncertain. CDR3 length equals 13 residues. CDR3 DNA: TGTGCCAGCAGCTTGTCTTCAGGGTACGAGCAGTACTTC. As protein: CASSLSSGYEQYF.

This rearrangement joins TRBV27 to TRBJ1-1; D unclear. CDR1 MNHEY and CDR2 SMNVEV come from the germline V gene (reference sequence). The CDR3 is 14 residues long. V was cut by 3 bases and J by 6 bases, with 14 bases left in between. CDR3 amino acids: CASSLRGLGPEAFF. CDR3 DNA: TGTGCCAGCAGTTTGAGAGGGTTAGGTCCTGAAGCTTTCTTT.

As concerns this clonotype: A read error may be the cause here, since a much bigger clone is one base away. This likely comes from a read error, as the CDR3 has no conserved phenylalanine or tryptophan at its end. This sequence joins TRBV15 and TRBJ1-4, with no clear D. Germline CDR1 LNHNV, CDR2 YYDKDF (reference sequence). V was shortened by 3 bases and J by 0 bases, with 11 bases between the two germline ends. CDR3 length: 16 residues. DNA of the CDR3: TGTGCCACCAGCAGCTCTCCTGGTGCAACTAATGAAAAACTGTTTTCT. Protein product: CATSSSPGATNEKLFS.

The chain couples TRBV11-2 to TRBJ2-1, with a weak D call TRBD1 (6 bases). From germline, CDR1 is SGHAT and CDR2 FQNNGV. Between the trimmed V and J ends, which lost 1 base and 3 bases, there was a span of 13 bases. CDR3 length: 16 amino acids. The CDR3 protein is CASSLGLDSYYNEQFF. The CDR3 DNA follows: TGTGCCAGCAGCTTAGGACTGGACAGTTACTACAATGAGCAGTTCTTC.

This clonotype has ten or more counts. The chain carries TRBV12-3 or TRBV12-4 and TRBJ2-2; possible D gene TRBD1, 6 bases. This CDR3 contains 13 residues. The V and J ends lost 2 bases and 8 bases respectively, with 9 bases between them. CDR3 DNA sequence: TGTGCCAGCAGTTTATTGGGGGCTGGGGAGCTGTTTTTT. Translating gives CASSLLGAGELFF.